Below, 8 T cell receptor beta chains from the same sample are listed, as sequenced in a study of shared clonotypes between healthy human individuals. Produced via immunoSEQ multiplex PCR; TCRdb's table is partial and in-frame only. Counted here are 2,500,000 or so clones, 92% occurring once; the ten biggest clones make up around 0.38%. The sequenced sample consisted of naive CD4+ T cells from PBMCs. Noted subset: CD45RA+ positively selected. Receptors were obtained from a man aged 18 to 30 in good health. Some clones in this sample may be carry-over from other donors' samples.

The chain employs TRBV28 and TRBJ1-1; TRBD1 agrees at 11 bases. Germline assignment: CDR1 MDHEN and CDR2 SYDVKM. This CDR3 is 16 amino acids long. J lost 5 bases, V lost 3 bases, and 8 bases had no gene match. The DNA of the CDR3 is TGTGCCAGCAGTTTTACCGGACAGGGGGCTTGGACTGAAGCTTTCTTT. Its protein product is CASSFTGQGAWTEAFF.

The chain uses TRBV2 and TRBJ2-6; the D is unclear. With 6 bases removed from V and 0 bases from J, the gap between germline ends came to 9 bases. Per the germline V gene, CDR1 is SNHLY and CDR2 is FYNNEI. This CDR3 has 15 amino acids. In nucleotides, the CDR3 is TGTGCCAGCAGCGAGGCCCACTCTGGGGCCAACGTCCTGACTTTC. Amino acids: CASSEAHSGANVLTF.

J is TRBJ2-5 and V is TRBV4-3; 7 bases are a match to TRBD1. V shed 3 bases and J 2 bases; nucleotides not matched to a gene: 6. The CDR3 runs to 15 residues. Germline assignment: CDR1 LGHNA and CDR2 YSLEER. CDR3: CASSHFRDRQETQYF. The CDR3 DNA sequence: TGCGCCAGCAGCCACTTCCGGGACAGACAAGAGACCCAGTACTTC.

This chain links TRBV2 with TRBJ2-7; no clear D gene. V gave up 6 bases and J gave up 2 bases, with 11 bases separating them. This CDR3 contains 13 residues. CDR1 and CDR2 (germline): SNHLY, FYNNEI. The CDR3 is CASSSIGTYEQYF. The CDR3 DNA is TGTGCCAGCAGCAGTATCGGTACCTACGAGCAGTACTTC.

In this sample, this clone turned up once. Here the CDR3 DNA reads TGTGCCAGCAGCAAAGTGAACAGGGGGGACTACAATATACGCACAGATACGCAGTATTTT. Protein: CASSKVNRGDYNIRTDTQYF. The chain employs TRBV21-1 and TRBJ2-3; TRBD1, the table's D call, lacks a check against the DNA. TRBV21-1 is tagged as a pseudogene. The CDR3 contains 20 residues.

J is TRBJ2-3 and V is TRBV2; 9 nucleotides match TRBD1. The CDR3 is 15 amino acids. The germline V gene has CDR1 SNHLY and CDR2 FYNNEI. V dropped 6 bases and J dropped 1; count of bases not matched to a gene: 5. CDR3 in DNA: TGTGCCAGCAGCCTTGGGACAGGGCGCACAGATACGCAGTATTTT. It is translated as CASSLGTGRTDTQYF.

This rearrangement joins TRBV28 to TRBJ1-2; TRBD1 agrees at 7 bases. Germline V CDR1 and CDR2: MDHEN, SYDVKM. V was pared by 5 bases and J by 4 bases, with 22 bases of the junction left unmatched. The CDR3 has 19 amino acids. The CDR3 spells CASSQFDQTGSSPLYGYTF. Here the CDR3 DNA reads TGTGCCAGCAGTCAATTTGATCAGACAGGGAGTTCCCCCCTCTATGGCTACACCTTC.

The V call is TRBV2, the J call TRBJ1-4, with D maybe TRBD1 (5 bases). The CDR3 is made up of 14 amino acids. The V gene's germline CDR1 is SNHLY and CDR2 FYNNEI. V lost 4 bases and J 6 bases, leaving 12 bases between the germline ends. In DNA form, the CDR3 reads TGTGCCAGCAGTGTGCAGGGAGATTATGAAAAACTGTTTTTT. Translated: CASSVQGDYEKLFF.